Described below is a single T cell receptor (beta chain) sequence and its context. The specificity of this receptor is unknown. No quality values exist for individual bases; no much larger clone is one base distant. Genomic DNA was extracted from sorted cells with the QIAGEN DNeasy Blood and Tissue Kit for TCRbeta CDR3 sequencing. Through immunoSEQ, high-throughput TCRbeta CDR3 sequencing was done commercially, including PCR amplification with internal controls and bias correction. Processing in the source paper ran as follows. A unique productive TCRbeta sequence was defined by the CDR3 nucleotide sequence when primers matched, and otherwise by the CDR3 amino acid sequence together with the Vbeta and Jbeta genes. As a correction for sorting error, sequences shared between sorted populations at a frequency ratio of 2:1 or less were discarded, and the remaining shared sequences were assigned to the higher population. Donor-reactive sequences were defined as at least 5-fold expanded in CFSE-low cells versus unstimulated cells, with frequency of at least 0.01% in CFSE-low cells. Jensen-Shannon divergence calculated on the top 100 TCRbeta sequences ranked by frequency was used to measure repertoire divergence. For samples with multiple sequencing runs, sorting error was corrected in each run separately before the runs were combined. The table was pulled from immuneACCESS by TCRdb, which kept in-frame rearrangements only. Such tables lose some clones; where checked, under half of the loss comes from unresolved V genes, and the rest has no known cause. The DNA gave D and trimming, while V, J and clone size come from that table. The sample profile shows under 90,000 clones; 90% to 95% of them were found once. The ten largest account for about 1.6% of the sample.

Trimming removed 4 bases from V and 4 bases from J, leaving 21 bases between the germline ends. The CDR3 starts with the cysteine, ends with the phenylalanine, and has 17 residues. Only the CDR3 DNA stays, 51 bases, in frame from base 1. According to the germline V gene (reference sequence), CDR1 reads SGHNT and CDR2 reads YYREEE. This sample was included in a study of Tregs in tolerant kidney transplant recipients (dated by TCRdb to between 2018 and 2020). Study-wide context: The study applied TCRbeta sequencing to find donor-specific regulatory T cells before combined kidney and bone marrow transplantation and then followed those same cells after transplant. Beyond this particular receptor, the publication reports: The study was limited by small patient numbers, and the findings need validation in larger populations and under other immunosuppression protocols. The most biologically relevant and donor-specific TCRbeta repertoire appeared to be identified by expanding Tregs with activated donor B cells. Biological reproducibility was not directly addressed, though technical replication error appeared minimal. For some patients, the PCR primers changed as time went on, which meant samples from those patients could not be compared with one another at the nucleotide level. Donor-specific Treg expansion exceeded global Treg expansion in tolerant patients, suggesting antigen-driven rather than nonspecific expansion.

Related donors were used in the transplants with nonmyeloablative bone marrow transplantation, and mixed chimerism was transient in the human trials. Thawed PBMCs were FACS-sorted into unstimulated Tregs (CD4+CD25+CD127-), CD4+ non-Tregs (CD4+CD25-), CD4 cells and CD8 cells. The patients were a handful of recipients of combined kidney and bone marrow transplants from the ITN036ST trial, and samples were available only for these trial subjects. Healthy control blood was processed to PBMCs with a Ficoll density gradient and then cryopreserved, whereas patient PBMCs were collected both before and after transplant.

Sequencing was performed on CD4+ T cells from blood (PBMCs), taken 24 months after the transplant. In this chain, TRBV5-4 is recombined with TRBJ2-1, with TRBD2 tentatively as D gene (6 bases match). This clonotype was obtained from a human patient who received a combined kidney and bone marrow transplant. Following a transplant, some T cells may be graft donor cells, not patient cells. The CDR3 protein sequence reads: CASSLNPWAGPYNEQFF. The bases read TGTGCCAGCAGCCTCAACCCGTGGGCGGGGCCTTACAATGAGCAGTTCTTC.